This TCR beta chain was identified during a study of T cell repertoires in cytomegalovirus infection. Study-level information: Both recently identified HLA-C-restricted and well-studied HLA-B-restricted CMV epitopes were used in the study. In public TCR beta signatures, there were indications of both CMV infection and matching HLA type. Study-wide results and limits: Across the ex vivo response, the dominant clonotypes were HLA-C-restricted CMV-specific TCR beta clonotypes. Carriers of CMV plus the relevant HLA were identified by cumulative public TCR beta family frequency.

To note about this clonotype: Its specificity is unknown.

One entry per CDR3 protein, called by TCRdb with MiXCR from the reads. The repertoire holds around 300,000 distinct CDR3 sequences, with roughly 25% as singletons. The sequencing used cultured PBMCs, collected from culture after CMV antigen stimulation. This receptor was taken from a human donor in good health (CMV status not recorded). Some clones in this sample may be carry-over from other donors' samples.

The CDR3 region is CASSRSLEETQYF. The CDR3 nucleotides are TGTGCCAGCAGCCGTAGCCTTGAAGAGACCCAGTACTTC. V and J are TRBV7-2 and TRBJ2-5; no firm D call. The germline V and J ends were trimmed by 5 bases and 3 bases, with 10 bases remaining between them. Germline values: CDR1 SGHTA, CDR2 FQGNSA. The CDR3 loop spans 13 amino acids.